The clone carrying this T cell receptor beta chain was found a few times. Antigen: not known. This sample is drawn from a study of blood T cells in healthy people across ages. Points from the study as a whole: Long-lived and aged donors differed, with more naive CD4+ cells and higher diversity in the long-lived.

Total RNA extracted from each sample amounted to at least 6 micrograms. A second PCR of 7 to 11 cycles used a sample-barcoded 5' primer and a J-beta primer mix. TCRdb re-analysed the 5' RACE reads in MiXCR, keeping a single row per CDR3 protein. The data hold some 1,000,000 distinct CDR3 sequences, with approximately 25% observed a single time. This CDR3 spans 14 amino acids. Trimming removed 0 bases at V and 7 bases at J, with 12 bases between. From germline, CDR1 is LGHNA and CDR2 YSLEER. The data also belong to a second study, concerning T cells of mothers and their children. That investigation notes: Overlap ran slightly, non-significantly higher for related than unrelated mother-child pairs. At a sensitivity of roughly 90 clones per million clonotypes, no persistent microchimeric T cell clones appeared.

The chain has TRBV4-3 and TRBJ1-2; D is unresolved. The specimen sequenced was blood. This sequence originates from a girl aged 2 to 10 in good health. The CDR3 coding sequence is TGCGCCAGCAGCCAAGATCGGGATATTAGTGGCTACACCTTC. Its protein product is CASSQDRDISGYTF.